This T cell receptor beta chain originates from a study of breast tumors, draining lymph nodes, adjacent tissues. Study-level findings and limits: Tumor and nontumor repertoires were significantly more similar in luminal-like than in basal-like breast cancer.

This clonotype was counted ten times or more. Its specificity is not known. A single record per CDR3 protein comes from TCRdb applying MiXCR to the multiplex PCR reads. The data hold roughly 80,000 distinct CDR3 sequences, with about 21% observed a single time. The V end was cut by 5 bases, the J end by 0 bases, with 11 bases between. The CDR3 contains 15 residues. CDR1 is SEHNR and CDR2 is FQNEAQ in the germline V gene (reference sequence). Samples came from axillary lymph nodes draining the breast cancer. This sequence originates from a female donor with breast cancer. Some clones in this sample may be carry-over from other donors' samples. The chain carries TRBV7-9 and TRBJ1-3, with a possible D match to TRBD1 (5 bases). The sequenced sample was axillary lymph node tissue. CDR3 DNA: TGTGCCAGCAGCCGGGACGCAAGCTCTGGAAACACCATATATTTT. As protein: CASSRDASSGNTIYF. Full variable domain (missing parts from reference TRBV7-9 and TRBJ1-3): DTGVSQNPRHKITKRGQNVTFRCDPISEHNRLYWYRQTLGQGPEFLTYFQNEAQLEKSRLLSDRFSAERPKGSFSTLEIQRTEQGDSAMYLCASSRDASSGNTIYFGEGSWLTVV.